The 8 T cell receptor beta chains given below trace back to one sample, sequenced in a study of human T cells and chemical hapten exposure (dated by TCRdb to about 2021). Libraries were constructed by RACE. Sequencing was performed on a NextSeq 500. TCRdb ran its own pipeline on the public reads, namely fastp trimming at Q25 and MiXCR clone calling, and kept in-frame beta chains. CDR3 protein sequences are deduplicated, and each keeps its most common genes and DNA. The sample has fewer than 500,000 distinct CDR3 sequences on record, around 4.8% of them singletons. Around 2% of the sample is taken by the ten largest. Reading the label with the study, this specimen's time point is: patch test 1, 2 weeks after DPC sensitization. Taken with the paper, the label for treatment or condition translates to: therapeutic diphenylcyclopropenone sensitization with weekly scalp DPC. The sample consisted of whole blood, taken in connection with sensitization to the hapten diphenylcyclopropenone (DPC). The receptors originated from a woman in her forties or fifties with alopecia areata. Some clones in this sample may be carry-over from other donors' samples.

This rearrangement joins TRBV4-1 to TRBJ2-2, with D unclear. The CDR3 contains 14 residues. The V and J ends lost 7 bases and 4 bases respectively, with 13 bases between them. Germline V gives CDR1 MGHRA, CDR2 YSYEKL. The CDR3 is CASTPHDFTGELFF. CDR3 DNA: TGCGCCAGCACCCCCCACGATTTCACCGGGGAGCTGTTTTTT.

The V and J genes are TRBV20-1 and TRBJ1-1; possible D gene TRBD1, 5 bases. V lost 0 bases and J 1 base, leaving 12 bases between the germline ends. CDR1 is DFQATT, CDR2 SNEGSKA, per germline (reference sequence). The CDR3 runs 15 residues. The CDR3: CSARDYQGSNTEAFF. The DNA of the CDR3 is TGCAGTGCTAGAGATTACCAGGGATCGAACACTGAAGCTTTCTTT.

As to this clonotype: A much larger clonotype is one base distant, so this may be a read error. The CDR3 sequence is CSDSWISGATDTQYF. In DNA, the CDR3 is TGCAGTGATAGTTGGATTAGCGGGGCGACAGATACGCAGTATTTT. The chain recombines TRBV20-1 with TRBJ2-3; TRBD2 matches at 8 bases. Germline CDR1 reads DFQATT; CDR2 reads SNEGSKA (reference sequence). The length of the CDR3 is 15 residues. The V and J ends lost 7 bases and 3 bases, in that order; junction bases with no gene match: 12.

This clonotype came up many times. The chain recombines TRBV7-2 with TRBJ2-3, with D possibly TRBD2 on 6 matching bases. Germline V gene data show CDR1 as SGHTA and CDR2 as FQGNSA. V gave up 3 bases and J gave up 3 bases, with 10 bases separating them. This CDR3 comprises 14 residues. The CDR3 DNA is TGTGCCAGCAGCTTTACGGGGAGGACAGATACGCAGTATTTT. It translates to CASSFTGRTDTQYF. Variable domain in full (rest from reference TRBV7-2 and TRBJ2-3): GAGVSQSPSNKVTEKGKDVELRCDPISGHTALYWYRQSLGQGLEFLIYFQGNSAPDKSGLPSDRFSAERTGGSVSTLTIQRTQQEDSAVYLCASSFTGRTDTQYFGPGTRLTVL.

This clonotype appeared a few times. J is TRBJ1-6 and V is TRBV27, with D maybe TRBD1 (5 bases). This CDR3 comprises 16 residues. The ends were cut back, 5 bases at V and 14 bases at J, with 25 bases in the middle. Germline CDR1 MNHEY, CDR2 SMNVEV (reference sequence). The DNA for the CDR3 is TGTGCCAGCAGTCTGGAGCCGGGACTGCTAATTCAATCCCTCCACTTT. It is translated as CASSLEPGLLIQSLHF.

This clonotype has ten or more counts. This chain's CDR3 is CASSVGPSGVSVTGELFF. The DNA for the CDR3 is TGTGCCAGCAGCGTAGGCCCTAGCGGGGTTAGTGTCACCGGGGAGCTGTTTTTT. The chain has TRBV9 and TRBJ2-2; 9 bases map to TRBD2. V was clipped by 0 bases and J by 4 bases; unmatched bases: 10. Germline V lookup: CDR1 SGDLS, CDR2 YYNGEE. CDR3 length: 18 amino acids.

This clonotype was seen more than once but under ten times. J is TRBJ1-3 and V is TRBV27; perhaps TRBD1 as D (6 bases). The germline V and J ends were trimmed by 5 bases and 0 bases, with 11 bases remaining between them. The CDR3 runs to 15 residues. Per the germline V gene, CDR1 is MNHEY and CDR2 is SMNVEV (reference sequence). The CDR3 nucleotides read TGTGCCAGCAGTCCAGACAGGCCCTCTGGAAACACCATATATTTT. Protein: CASSPDRPSGNTIYF.

CDR3 DNA sequence: TGTGCCAGCACGGAGGGGTCTCAGCCCCAGCATTTT. Translated: CASTEGSQPQHF. This chain uses TRBV6-2 or TRBV6-3 with TRBJ1-5, with D maybe TRBD1 (5 bases). This CDR3 has 12 amino acids. With 7 bases removed from V and 6 bases from J, the gap between germline ends came to 10 bases. The V gene's germline CDR1 is MNHEY and CDR2 SVGEGT.